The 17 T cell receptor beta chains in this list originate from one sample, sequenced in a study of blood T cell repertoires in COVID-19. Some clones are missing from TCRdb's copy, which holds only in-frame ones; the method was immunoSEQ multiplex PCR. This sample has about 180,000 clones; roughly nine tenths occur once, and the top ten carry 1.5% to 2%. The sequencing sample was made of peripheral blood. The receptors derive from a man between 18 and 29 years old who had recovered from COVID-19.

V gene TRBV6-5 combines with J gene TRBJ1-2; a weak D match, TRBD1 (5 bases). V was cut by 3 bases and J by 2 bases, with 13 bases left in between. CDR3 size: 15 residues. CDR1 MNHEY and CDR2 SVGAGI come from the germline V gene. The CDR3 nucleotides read TGTGCCAGCAGTTATACTGGGGCAACCAACTATGGCTACACCTTC. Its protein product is CASSYTGATNYGYTF.

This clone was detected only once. The CDR3 sequence: CASSLGSKLPNTGELFF. In DNA form, the CDR3 reads TGTGCCAGCTCGCTGGGGAGTAAACTCCCGAACACCGGGGAGCTGTTTTTT. The chain couples TRBV18 to TRBJ2-2; TRBD2 is a possible D gene (5 bases). The CDR3 is made up of 17 amino acids. The V gene lost 6 bases and the J gene lost 0 bases, with 17 bases spanning the gap. Germline V gene lookup returns CDR1 KGHSH and CDR2 LQKENI.

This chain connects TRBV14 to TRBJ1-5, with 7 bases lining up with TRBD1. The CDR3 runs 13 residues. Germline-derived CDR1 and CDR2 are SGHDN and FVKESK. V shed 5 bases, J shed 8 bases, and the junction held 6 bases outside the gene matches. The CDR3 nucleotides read TGTGCCAGCAGCAAACGGGACAGCGAGCCCCAGCATTTT. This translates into CASSKRDSEPQHF. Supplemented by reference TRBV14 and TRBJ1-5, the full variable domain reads EAGVTQFPSHSVIEKGQTVTLRCDPISGHDNLYWYRRVMGKEIKFLLHFVKESKQDESGMPNNRFLAERTGGTYSTLKVQPAELEDSGVYFCASSKRDSEPQHFGDGTRLSIL.

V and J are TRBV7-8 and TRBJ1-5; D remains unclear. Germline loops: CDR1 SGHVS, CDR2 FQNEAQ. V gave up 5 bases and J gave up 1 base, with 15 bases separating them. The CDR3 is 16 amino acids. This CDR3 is CASSLSGGLSNQPQHF. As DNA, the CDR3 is TGTGCCAGCAGCCTTTCGGGAGGATTGAGCAATCAGCCCCAGCATTTT. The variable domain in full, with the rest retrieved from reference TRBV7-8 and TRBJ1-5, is GAGVSQSPRYKVAKRGQDVALRCDPISGHVSLFWYQQALGQGPEFLTYFQNEAQLDKSGLPSDRFFAERPEGSVSTLKIQRTQQEDSAVYLCASSLSGGLSNQPQHFGDGTRLSIL.

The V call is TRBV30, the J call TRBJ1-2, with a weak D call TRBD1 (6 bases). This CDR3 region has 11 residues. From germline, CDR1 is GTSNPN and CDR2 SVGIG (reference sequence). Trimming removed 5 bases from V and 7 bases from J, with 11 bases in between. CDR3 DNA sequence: TGTGCCTGGGAGACAGGAACTGGCTACACCTTC. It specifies CAWETGTGYTF.

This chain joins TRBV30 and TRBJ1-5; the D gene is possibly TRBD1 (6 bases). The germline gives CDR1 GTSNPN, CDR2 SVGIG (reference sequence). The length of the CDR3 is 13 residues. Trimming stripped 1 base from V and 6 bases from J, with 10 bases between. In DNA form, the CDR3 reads TGTGCCTGGAGTGAGGGGGGGGCTCAGCCCCAGCATTTT. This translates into CAWSEGGAQPQHF.

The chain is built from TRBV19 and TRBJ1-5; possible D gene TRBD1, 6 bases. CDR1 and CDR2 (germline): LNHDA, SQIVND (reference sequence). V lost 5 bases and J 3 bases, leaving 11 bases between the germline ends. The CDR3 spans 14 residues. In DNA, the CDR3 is TGTGCCAGTAGTGTACAGGGCGACAATCAGCCCCAGCATTTT. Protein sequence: CASSVQGDNQPQHF. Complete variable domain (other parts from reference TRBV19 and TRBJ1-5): DGGITQSPKYLFRKEGQNVTLSCEQNLNHDAMYWYRQDPGQGLRLIYYSQIVNDFQKGDIAEGYSVSREKKESFPLTVTSAQKNPTAFYLCASSVQGDNQPQHFGDGTRLSIL.

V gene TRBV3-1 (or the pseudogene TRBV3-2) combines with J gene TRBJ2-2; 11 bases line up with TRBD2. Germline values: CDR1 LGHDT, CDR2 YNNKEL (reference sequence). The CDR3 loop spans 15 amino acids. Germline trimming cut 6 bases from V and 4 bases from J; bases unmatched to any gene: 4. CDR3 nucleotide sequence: TGTGCCAGCAGTGCCGGGACTAGCGGCACCGGGGAGCTGTTTTTT. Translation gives CASSAGTSGTGELFF.

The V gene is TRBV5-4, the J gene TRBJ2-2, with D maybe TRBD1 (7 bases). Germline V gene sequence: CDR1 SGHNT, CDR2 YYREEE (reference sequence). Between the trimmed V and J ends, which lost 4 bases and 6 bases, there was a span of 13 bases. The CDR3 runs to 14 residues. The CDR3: CASSPQGGPGELFF. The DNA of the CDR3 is TGTGCCAGCAGCCCCCAGGGGGGCCCCGGGGAGCTGTTTTTT.

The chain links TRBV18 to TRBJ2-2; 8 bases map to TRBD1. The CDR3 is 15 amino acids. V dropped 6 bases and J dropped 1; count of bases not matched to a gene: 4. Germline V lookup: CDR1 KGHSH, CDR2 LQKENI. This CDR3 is CASSAGTGNTGELFF. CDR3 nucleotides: TGTGCCAGCTCTGCCGGGACAGGGAACACCGGGGAGCTGTTTTTT.

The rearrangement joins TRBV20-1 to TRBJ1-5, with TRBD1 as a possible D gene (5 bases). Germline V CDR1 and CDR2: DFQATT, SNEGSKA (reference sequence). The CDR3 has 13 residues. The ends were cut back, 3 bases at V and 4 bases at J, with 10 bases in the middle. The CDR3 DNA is TGCAGTGCTAGTAAGGGGACTAATCAGCCCCAGCATTTT. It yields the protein CSASKGTNQPQHF.

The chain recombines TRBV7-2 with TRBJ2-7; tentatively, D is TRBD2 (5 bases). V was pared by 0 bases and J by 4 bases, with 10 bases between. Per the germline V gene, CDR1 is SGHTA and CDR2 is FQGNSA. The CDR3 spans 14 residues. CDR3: CASSLAVGDYEQYF. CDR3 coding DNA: TGTGCCAGCAGCTTAGCGGTCGGGGATTACGAGCAGTACTTC.

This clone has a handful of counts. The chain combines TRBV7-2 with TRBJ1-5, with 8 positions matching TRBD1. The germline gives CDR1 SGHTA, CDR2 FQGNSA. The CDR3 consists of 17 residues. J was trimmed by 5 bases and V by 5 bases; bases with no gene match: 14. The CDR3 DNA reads TGTGCCAGCAGCCCAAACGCTGGACAGGGTGGGTATCAGCCCCAGCATTTT. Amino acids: CASSPNAGQGGYQPQHF.

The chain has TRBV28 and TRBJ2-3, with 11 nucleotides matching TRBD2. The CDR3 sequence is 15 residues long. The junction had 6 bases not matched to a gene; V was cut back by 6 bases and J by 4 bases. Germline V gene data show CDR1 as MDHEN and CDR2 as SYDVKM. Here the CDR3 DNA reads TGTGCCAGCAGCCCACTAGCGGGAGTCTCAGATACGCAGTATTTT. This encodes CASSPLAGVSDTQYF.

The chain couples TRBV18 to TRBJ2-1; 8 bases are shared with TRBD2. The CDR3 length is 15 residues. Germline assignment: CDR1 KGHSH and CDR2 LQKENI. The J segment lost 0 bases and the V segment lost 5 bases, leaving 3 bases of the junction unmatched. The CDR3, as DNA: TGTGCCAGCTCATCCACTAGCGGCTCCTACAATGAGCAGTTCTTC. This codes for CASSSTSGSYNEQFF. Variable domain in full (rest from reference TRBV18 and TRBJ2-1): NAGVMQNPRHLVRRRGQEARLRCSPMKGHSHVYWYRQLPEEGLKFMVYLQKENIIDESGMPKERFSAEFPKEGPSILRIQQVVRGDSAAYFCASSSTSGSYNEQFFGPGTRLTVL.

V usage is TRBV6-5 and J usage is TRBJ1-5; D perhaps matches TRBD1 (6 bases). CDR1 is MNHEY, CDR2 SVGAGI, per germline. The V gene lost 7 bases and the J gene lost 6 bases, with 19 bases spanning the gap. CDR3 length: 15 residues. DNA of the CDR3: TGTGCCAGCACCCCACGGGGGGCGTTGGGTCAGCCCCAGCATTTT. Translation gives CASTPRGALGQPQHF.

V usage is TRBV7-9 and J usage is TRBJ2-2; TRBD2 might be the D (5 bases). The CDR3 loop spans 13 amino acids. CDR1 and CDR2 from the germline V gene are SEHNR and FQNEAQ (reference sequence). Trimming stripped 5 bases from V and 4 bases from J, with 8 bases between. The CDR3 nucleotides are TGTGCCAGCAGCGCCGGGGTCACCGGGGAGCTGTTTTTT. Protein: CASSAGVTGELFF.